One and the same sample provided the 30 T cell receptor beta chains below, sequenced in a study of T cells in Graves' hyperthyroidism and ophthalmopathy. Amplification targeted TCR beta CDR3 regions from RNA transcripts. First-round RT-PCR targeting the TCR CDR3 was performed with the HTBI primer set. TCRdb re-analysed the multiplex PCR reads in MiXCR, keeping a single row per CDR3 protein. The table has some 560,000 distinct CDR3 sequences, less than 15% seen once. Sample: blood. The source of these receptors is a woman between 40 and 50 years old with Graves' hyperthyroidism.

There are many counts of this clonotype. V usage is TRBV3-1 and J usage is TRBJ2-7; 9 bases are a match to TRBD2. This CDR3 has 15 amino acids. J was trimmed by 2 bases and V by 1 base; bases with no gene match: 3. The germline gives CDR1 LGHDT, CDR2 YNNKEL (reference sequence). CDR3 region: CASSQGPSGAYEQYF. The CDR3, as DNA: TGTGCCAGCAGCCAAGGGCCTAGCGGGGCCTACGAGCAGTACTTC.

This clonotype appeared a few times. V usage is TRBV12-5 and J usage is TRBJ1-2; D ambiguous. The germline gives CDR1 LGHNT, CDR2 FRNRAP. The CDR3 runs 13 residues. V lost 1 base and J 8 bases, leaving 11 bases between the germline ends. The CDR3 protein is CASGLGPNEGYTF. The CDR3 DNA reads as TGTGCTAGTGGTTTGGGACCTAATGAAGGCTACACCTTC.

This clonotype was observed at least ten times. The chain recombines TRBV20-1 with TRBJ2-4; 9 bases are a match to TRBD2. This CDR3 spans 19 amino acids. Per the germline V gene, CDR1 is DFQATT and CDR2 is SNEGSKA (reference sequence). The V gene end was trimmed by 3 bases and the J gene end by 1 base; junction bases not matched to a gene: 16. CDR3 loop: CSAREEGVAGVVAKNIQYF. The CDR3 DNA sequence: TGCAGTGCTAGGGAAGAGGGGGTAGCGGGAGTGGTCGCCAAAAACATTCAGTACTTC.

The chain couples TRBV12-5 to TRBJ2-2, with a weak D call TRBD2 (6 bases). Germline values: CDR1 LGHNT, CDR2 FRNRAP. V dropped 2 bases and J dropped 5 bases, with 18 bases sitting between them. The CDR3 totals 17 residues. The CDR3 coding sequence is TGTGCTAGTGGTTTGCCGCGCGAGGCAGGGAGGACCGGGGAGCTGTTTTTT. Translated: CASGLPREAGRTGELFF.

This clonotype was counted many times. V is TRBV20-1 and J is TRBJ1-2; perhaps TRBD1 as D (6 bases). V lost 0 bases and J lost 0, with 11 bases in between. The CDR3 is 15 amino acids. Germline V gene sequence: CDR1 DFQATT, CDR2 SNEGSKA (reference sequence). The CDR3 bases are TGCAGTGCTAGAGACCTGGGACACTCTAACTATGGCTACACCTTC. As protein: CSARDLGHSNYGYTF.

With regard to this clonotype: An end of the junction does not agree with germline; a read error may underlie this. The rearrangement links TRBV12-5 to TRBJ2-5, with 9 positions matching TRBD1. Germline V gene lookup returns CDR1 LGHNT and CDR2 FRNRAP. The CDR3 is 14 amino acids. In nucleotides, the CDR3 is TGTGTTAGTGCCCGAACAGGGGGCTGGGAGACCCAGTACTTC. It translates to CVSARTGGWETQYF.

At least ten counts were recorded for this clonotype. The chain employs TRBV11-3 and TRBJ2-7; no firm D call. Germline CDR1 SGHNT, CDR2 YENEEA. V lost 5 bases and J lost 5, with 13 bases in between. The length of the CDR3 is 13 residues. CDR3 nucleotide sequence: TGTGCCAGCAGCCTAAACCAAATCCACGAGCAGTACTTC. Translating gives CASSLNQIHEQYF.

The rearrangement uses TRBV9 and TRBJ2-2, with 11 positions matching TRBD2. CDR3 length: 18 residues. The J segment lost 0 bases and the V segment lost 0 bases, leaving 4 bases of the junction unmatched. The germline gives CDR1 SGDLS, CDR2 YYNGEE. This CDR3 reads CASSVVAGGPANTGELFF. In nucleotides, the CDR3 is TGTGCCAGCAGCGTAGTAGCGGGAGGGCCAGCGAACACCGGGGAGCTGTTTTTT.

This clonotype has more than one count but fewer than ten. At one end, the junction sequence differs from germline, possibly due to a read error. The J gene is TRBJ2-7, the V gene TRBV19; TRBD2 matches 8 bases. The CDR3 contains 13 residues. The germline CDR1 and CDR2 sequences are LNHDA and SQIVND (reference sequence). The CDR3 DNA follows: TGTGCCGGTAGTATAGCGGGATCGTACGAGCAGTACTTC. Translated: CAGSIAGSYEQYF.

V gene TRBV6-2 or TRBV6-3 combines with J gene TRBJ2-5; 7 bases align to TRBD1. The CDR3 extends over 12 amino acids. The germline CDR1 and CDR2 sequences are MNHEY and SVGEGT. V lost 6 bases, J lost 6 bases, and 4 bases stayed unmatched. The CDR3 DNA sequence: TGTGCCAGCAGGAGGGGGCTGAAGACCCAGTACTTC. Translation: CASRRGLKTQYF.

This clonotype was detected a few times. V is TRBV4-1 and J is TRBJ2-7, with TRBD2 identical over 9 bases. Germline CDR1 MGHRA, CDR2 YSYEKL. The trim removed 0 bases at V and 3 bases at J, leaving 9 bases unmatched. The CDR3 contains 17 residues. The CDR3 nucleotides read TGCGCCAGCAGCCAAGATCCTCGACTAGCGGTTTGCTACGAGCAGTACTTC. Its translation is CASSQDPRLAVCYEQYF.

This clonotype was counted ten times or more. This sequence joins TRBV10-2 and TRBJ2-2; 9 bases are shared with TRBD2. There are 15 residues in the CDR3. Germline V lookup: CDR1 WSHSY, CDR2 SAAADI. After removal of 7 bases from V and 6 bases from J, the junction contained 9 bases not matched to a gene. The CDR3 region has the DNA TGCGCCAGCATCGGAGTAGGCGGGAGGGCCGGGGAGCTGTTTTTT. Amino acids: CASIGVGGRAGELFF.

This clonotype came up many times. CDR3 sequence: CASSEAGPSNQPQHF. For the CDR3, the DNA is TGTGCCAGCAGTGAGGCAGGGCCTAGCAATCAGCCCCAGCATTTT. This chain connects TRBV2 to TRBJ1-5; the D gene is possibly TRBD1 (5 bases). The V end was cut by 3 bases, the J end by 0 bases, with 9 bases between. This CDR3 is built from 15 residues. Germline CDR1 SNHLY, CDR2 FYNNEI.

On this clonotype: A much larger clone lies a single base off, so this may be a read error. The rearrangement joins TRBV30 to TRBJ2-7; 11 bases align to TRBD1. The CDR3 extends over 14 amino acids. Unmatched junction bases numbered 6, after V lost 1 base and J lost 7 bases. The germline gives CDR1 GTSNPN, CDR2 SVGIG (reference sequence). CDR3 loop: CAWSAGQGANEQYF. CDR3 in DNA: TGTGCCTGGAGTGCAGGACAGGGGGCGAATGAGCAGTACTTC.

This clonotype was detected a few times. The gene calls are TRBV5-5 and TRBJ1-2; D perhaps matches TRBD1 (6 bases). Looked up from germline, CDR1 is SGHKS and CDR2 is YYEKEE (reference sequence). The CDR3 has 14 residues. V lost 4 bases and J 2 bases, leaving 12 bases between the germline ends. CDR3 in amino acids: CASSPLQGNYGYTF. The CDR3 coding sequence is TGTGCCAGCAGCCCACTTCAGGGGAACTATGGCTACACCTTC.

As DNA, the CDR3 is TGTGCCAGTAGTATAAGGGGATTCACTGAAGCTTTCTTT. Its translation: CASSIRGFTEAFF. The chain has TRBV19 and TRBJ1-1, with D perhaps matching TRBD1 (5 bases). Germline lookup yields CDR1 LNHDA and CDR2 SQIVND (reference sequence). The CDR3 sequence is 13 residues long. Deletions cut 2 bases from V and 4 bases from J, with 8 bases between.

As to this clonotype: This may be a read error, as it is one base from a much larger clone. This chain connects TRBV20-1 to TRBJ2-1, with a weak D call TRBD2 (6 bases). Germline values: CDR1 DFQATT, CDR2 SNEGSKA (reference sequence). Trimming took 6 bases from V and 6 from J, leaving 12 bases between them. The CDR3 sequence is 12 residues long. This chain's CDR3 is CSAPRDFNEQFF. DNA of the CDR3: TGCAGTGCGCCCCGGGACTTCAATGAGCAGTTCTTC.

This clonotype was observed at least ten times. The rearrangement uses TRBV20-1 and TRBJ2-3; D not resolved. Germline CDR1 is DFQATT and CDR2 is SNEGSKA (reference sequence). The V end was cut by 4 bases, the J end by 2 bases, with 10 bases between. CDR3 size: 13 residues. The CDR3 is CSAKMRITDTQYF. The CDR3 bases are TGCAGTGCTAAGATGCGAATCACAGATACGCAGTATTTT.

The gene calls are TRBV27 and TRBJ2-7, with D possibly being TRBD1 (5 bases). CDR1 MNHEY and CDR2 SMNVEV come from the germline V gene (reference sequence). The V end was cut by 3 bases, the J end by 2 bases, with 11 bases between. This CDR3 is 14 amino acids long. The CDR3: CASSFVDSTYEQYF. CDR3 sequence (DNA): TGTGCCAGCAGTTTCGTCGACAGTACCTACGAGCAGTACTTC.

The rearrangement links TRBV19 to TRBJ2-7, with TRBD2 matching over 8 bases. This CDR3 is built from 16 residues. V shed 2 bases, J shed 0 bases, and the junction held 6 bases outside the gene matches. Germline V gene sequence: CDR1 LNHDA, CDR2 SQIVND (reference sequence). The CDR3 DNA reads as TGTGCCAGTAGTATAAGTCTAGCGGGCTTCTCCTACGAGCAGTACTTC. Its protein is CASSISLAGFSYEQYF.

Many counts were recorded for this clonotype. The V and J genes are TRBV27 and TRBJ1-1; TRBD1 might be the D (5 bases). This CDR3 comprises 16 residues. Trimming took 2 bases from V and 5 from J, leaving 18 bases between them. Germline V gene data show CDR1 as MNHEY and CDR2 as SMNVEV (reference sequence). The DNA of the CDR3 is TGTGCCAGCAGTTTAGATTGGGGGGGAGGAGGGACTGAAGCTTTCTTT. Its translation is CASSLDWGGGGTEAFF.

There are many counts of this clonotype. The rearrangement links TRBV2 to TRBJ2-1; TRBD2 matches 12 bases. The CDR3 covers 14 residues. The germline V gene encodes CDR1 SNHLY and CDR2 FYNNEI. The junction had 3 bases not matched to a gene; V was cut back by 6 bases and J by 6 bases. In nucleotides, the CDR3 is TGTGCCAGCAGCCCACTAGCGGGAGGCAATGAGCAGTTCTTC. Encoded protein: CASSPLAGGNEQFF. Filled out from reference TRBV2 and TRBJ2-1, the complete variable domain reads EPEVTQTPSHQVTQMGQEVILRCVPISNHLYFYWYRQILGQKVEFLVSFYNNEISEKSEIFDDQFSVERPDGSNFTLKIRSTKLEDSAMYFCASSPLAGGNEQFFGPGTRLTVL.

This clonotype was observed many times. The CDR3 nucleotides read TGTGCCAGCAGCGAAGGGACAGGCAATCAGCCCCAGCATTTT. This encodes CASSEGTGNQPQHF. The V call is TRBV5-5, the J call TRBJ1-5; 7 nucleotides line up with TRBD1. Trimming cost V 4 bases and J 2 bases; bases outside gene matches: 3. Germline V gene data show CDR1 as SGHKS and CDR2 as YYEKEE (reference sequence). The CDR3 is 14 amino acids.

The gene calls are TRBV29-1 and TRBJ1-2; D is unresolved. The CDR3 has 11 amino acids. In germline, CDR1 is SQVTM, CDR2 ANQGSEA. Trimming took 5 bases from V and 4 from J, leaving 8 bases between them. The CDR3 DNA reads as TGCAGCGTTCCGGACGGCTATGGCTACACCTTC. Its translation is CSVPDGYGYTF.

This clonotype was detected ten times or more. The chain employs TRBV30 and TRBJ2-2; D uncertain. CDR1 and CDR2 from the germline V gene are GTSNPN and SVGIG (reference sequence). Trimming removed 3 bases at V and 9 bases at J, with 14 bases between. The CDR3 covers 13 residues. CDR3 sequence reads: CAWRPGWYRELFF. The CDR3 region has the DNA TGTGCCTGGAGGCCCGGGTGGTATAGGGAGCTGTTTTTT.

A few counts support this clonotype. The rearrangement joins TRBV28 to TRBJ1-5; D is perhaps TRBD1 (5 bases). Trimming took 3 bases from V and 7 from J, leaving 16 bases between them. The CDR3 totals 15 residues. Germline CDR1 and CDR2: MDHEN and SYDVKM. The CDR3 DNA follows: TGTGCCAGCAGTTTTTGGGCCAGGGTAAAACAGCCCCAGCATTTT. It is translated as CASSFWARVKQPQHF.

The chain is built from TRBV10-2 and TRBJ2-7; the D gene is possibly TRBD1 (5 bases). The germline gives CDR1 WSHSY, CDR2 SAAADI. V lost 5 bases and J 3 bases, leaving 14 bases between the germline ends. The CDR3 is 14 amino acids. In DNA, the CDR3 is TGCGCCAGCAGTCTGACAGTGATAGGCTACGAGCAGTACTTC. Protein: CASSLTVIGYEQYF.

At least ten counts were recorded for this clonotype. The chain is built from TRBV24-1 and TRBJ1-5; tentative D call: TRBD1 (6 bases). The V gene lost 7 bases and the J gene lost 7 bases, with 22 bases spanning the gap. In germline, CDR1 is KGHDR, CDR2 SFDVKD. The CDR3 sequence is 16 residues long. This CDR3 is CATSGTRGDIWQPQHF. The DNA of the CDR3 is TGTGCCACCAGCGGGACACGTGGGGACATTTGGCAGCCCCAGCATTTT.

V gene TRBV28 combines with J gene TRBJ2-4; D is perhaps TRBD2 (5 bases). Germline V gene sequence: CDR1 MDHEN, CDR2 SYDVKM. Trimming pared 3 bases from V and 8 bases from J, leaving 11 bases between. This CDR3 region has 13 residues. The CDR3 here is CASSFRGRDIQYF. CDR3 DNA: TGTGCCAGCAGTTTTCGGGGAAGAGACATTCAGTACTTC.

This clonotype was seen at least ten times. The gene calls are TRBV3-1 and TRBJ2-1; 15 bases agree with TRBD2. CDR1 is LGHDT and CDR2 is YNNKEL in the germline V gene (reference sequence). The V segment lost 1 base and the J segment 0 bases; nucleotides outside the gene matches: 10. The CDR3 runs 21 residues. The CDR3 DNA follows: TGTGCCAGCAGCCAAGTCTGGGGGGGACTAGCGGGAGGAATCTCCTACAATGAGCAGTTCTTC. This codes for CASSQVWGGLAGGISYNEQFF.